The T cell receptor beta chain described here comes from a study of T cells after yellow fever vaccination. TCRdb recomputed calls from the 5' RACE reads with MiXCR, one row per CDR3 protein. The sample consists of about 310,000 distinct CDR3 sequences, around 4% of them appearing once. With V trimmed by 4 bases and J by 5 bases, 14 bases remained unmatched. Germline assignment: CDR1 KGHDR and CDR2 SFDVKD. The CDR3 is 19 residues long. This clonotype was picked up a small number of times. The clonotype originates from a man between 18 and 35 years old who received the YFV17D yellow fever vaccine. The chain links TRBV24-1 to TRBJ2-3, with TRBD2 matching over 13 bases. This sample comprised PBMCs, obtained on the day of the yellow fever booster vaccination. The DNA for the CDR3 is TGTGCCACCAGTGAACTAGCGGGGGGGTCCGGACGCGTAATAGATACGCAGTATTTT. Translated: CATSELAGGSGRVIDTQYF.